Below are 4 T cell receptor beta chains sequenced from a single sample in a study of control samples from healthy donors and cancer patients. Data came from immunoSEQ multiplex PCR; TCRdb stores just in-frame clones and leaves some out. The sample has about 86,000 clones, 85% to 90% seen once; the top ten hold about 8.6%. Input material: PBMCs. All receptors come from a woman aged 50 to 60 with colorectal cancer.

This chain joins TRBV3-1 (or the pseudogene TRBV3-2) and TRBJ1-5, with 7 positions matching TRBD1. The CDR3 runs 15 residues. V lost 0 bases to trimming and J lost 7 bases; unmatched junction nucleotides: 6. Germline V gives CDR1 LGHDT, CDR2 YNNKEL (reference sequence). This CDR3 reads CASSQDYRGGQPQHF. CDR3 DNA sequence: TGTGCCAGCAGCCAAGATTACAGGGGTGGCCAGCCCCAGCATTTT.

The chain is built from TRBV6-5 and TRBJ1-6; D remains ambiguous. In germline, CDR1 is MNHEY, CDR2 SVGAGI. The CDR3 is 16 amino acids. With 6 bases removed from V and 5 bases from J, the gap between germline ends came to 17 bases. The CDR3 region has the DNA TGTGCCAGCAGATACGACGGAACGTTAAATAATTCACCCCTCCACTTT. Its protein product is CASRYDGTLNNSPLHF.

This chain links TRBV6-5 with TRBJ1-3, with D uncertain. The CDR3 has 15 amino acids. The germline V gene encodes CDR1 MNHEY and CDR2 SVGAGI. Trimming shortened V by 5 bases and J by 0 bases, and 11 bases separated the two germline ends. Here the CDR3 reads CASSIQASSGNTIYF. The CDR3 DNA reads as TGTGCCAGCAGTATCCAGGCAAGCTCTGGAAACACCATATATTTT.

This clone was counted once. The genes are TRBV28 and TRBJ2-1; TRBD1 matches 8 bases. Germline loops: CDR1 MDHEN, CDR2 SYDVKM. With 3 bases clipped from V and 10 bases from J, the junction kept 8 bases outside the gene matches. The CDR3 is 14 amino acids. The CDR3 sequence: CASSFVRGPEEQFF. The CDR3 bases are TGTGCCAGCAGTTTTGTCAGGGGGCCGGAGGAGCAGTTCTTC.